The 9 T cell receptor beta chains below were found in one sample sequenced in a study of shared clonotypes between healthy human individuals. This table comes from immunoSEQ multiplex PCR, and its TCRdb copy is limited to in-frame clones, with some not included. The table shows under 650,000 clones, with about 96% occurring only once. The sequenced sample was naive CD4+ T cells sorted from blood. Documented subset: CD45RA+ positively selected. The receptors originated from a woman aged 25 to 39 in good health.

The chain recombines TRBV9 with TRBJ2-1; no firm D call. CDR1 is SGDLS, CDR2 YYNGEE, per germline. The CDR3 is 16 residues long. Trimming stripped 3 bases from V and 2 bases from J, with 15 bases between. The CDR3 DNA is TGTGCCAGCAGCGCAAGACCGGGCCAAACCTACAATGAGCAGTTCTTC. This sequence encodes CASSARPGQTYNEQFF. The full variable domain, in which reference TRBV9 and TRBJ2-1 provide the parts outside the CDR3, is DSGVTQTPKHLITATGQRVTLRCSPRSGDLSVYWYQQSLDQGLQFLIQYYNGEERAKGNILERFSAQQFPDLHSELNLSSLELGDSALYFCASSARPGQTYNEQFFGPGTRLTVL.

The chain has TRBV5-1 and TRBJ1-1; 9 positions match TRBD1. The germline gives CDR1 SGHRS, CDR2 YFSETQ. The CDR3 covers 17 residues. J lost 0 bases, V lost 3 bases, and 9 bases had no gene match. CDR3 in DNA: TGCGCCAGCAGCTCCCCTACACAGGGGGCGATGAACACTGAAGCTTTCTTT. The encoded protein is CASSSPTQGAMNTEAFF.

V and J are TRBV5-1 and TRBJ1-2; 10 bases line up with TRBD1. CDR1 SGHRS and CDR2 YFSETQ come from the germline V gene. CDR3 length: 14 amino acids. V was clipped by 4 bases and J by 2 bases; unmatched bases: 2. The CDR3 protein is CASSVGQGNYGYTF. For the CDR3, the DNA is TGCGCCAGCAGCGTGGGACAGGGGAACTATGGCTACACCTTC.

This chain links TRBV11-2 with TRBJ2-5; perhaps TRBD2 as D (6 bases). Trimming cost V 5 bases and J 5 bases, with 18 bases left between them. The CDR3 sequence is 15 residues long. Germline values: CDR1 SGHAT, CDR2 FQNNGV. CDR3 sequence reads: CASSQGRRWGETQYF. The DNA for the CDR3 is TGTGCCAGCAGCCAAGGGAGGCGATGGGGGGAGACCCAGTACTTC.

The rearrangement joins TRBV28 to TRBJ2-1; TRBD2 matches 10 bases. The V gene's germline CDR1 is MDHEN and CDR2 SYDVKM. The CDR3 contains 13 residues. With 6 bases clipped from V and 6 bases from J, the junction kept 2 bases outside the gene matches. Here the CDR3 reads CASRGLAINEQFF. The CDR3 DNA reads as TGTGCCAGCAGGGGACTAGCGATCAATGAGCAGTTCTTC.

The chain is built from TRBV7-3 and TRBJ2-2, with 13 positions matching TRBD2. Germline lookup yields CDR1 SGHTA and CDR2 FQGTGA. Losses at the gene ends were 1 base for V and 5 bases for J; bases not matched to a gene: 4. This CDR3 is 17 amino acids long. CDR3 in amino acids: CASSLSGLAGVTGELFF. Here the CDR3 DNA reads TGTGCCAGCAGCTTAAGTGGACTAGCGGGAGTTACCGGGGAGCTGTTTTTT. The full variable domain, with the rest looked up from reference TRBV7-3 and TRBJ2-2, is GAGVSQTPSNKVTEKGKYVELRCDPISGHTALYWYRQSLGQGPEFLIYFQGTGAADDSGLPNDRFFAVRPEGSVSTLKIQRTERGDSAVYLCASSLSGLAGVTGELFFGEGSRLTVL.

Of note for this clone: Other DNA variants within this sample encode the same CDR3. V is TRBV5-1 and J is TRBJ2-7, with TRBD1 as a possible D gene (5 bases). Germline lookup yields CDR1 SGHRS and CDR2 YFSETQ. CDR3 length equals 13 residues. Trimming took 2 bases from V and 0 from J, leaving 6 bases between them. The chain's CDR3 is CASSFQGSYEQYF. The CDR3 bases are TGCGCCAGCAGCTTTCAGGGCTCCTACGAGCAGTACTTC.

The chain recombines TRBV25-1 with TRBJ1-5; TRBD1 might be the D (5 bases). Germline CDR1 reads MGHDK; CDR2 reads SYGVNS. CDR3 length: 14 amino acids. Deletions cut 2 bases from V and 0 bases from J, with 5 bases between. CDR3 protein: CASSETGSNQPQHF. The CDR3 DNA is TGTGCCAGCAGTGAAACAGGTAGCAATCAGCCCCAGCATTTT.

This chain uses TRBV18 with TRBJ2-2; TRBD1 aligns across 8 bases. In germline, CDR1 is KGHSH, CDR2 LQKENI. Losses at the gene ends were 6 bases for V and 0 bases for J; bases not matched to a gene: 9. The CDR3 loop spans 17 amino acids. The CDR3 spells CASSRGGTGANTGELFF. For the CDR3, the DNA is TGTGCCAGCTCTCGTGGGGGGACAGGAGCGAACACCGGGGAGCTGTTTTTT.